One and the same sample provided the 20 T cell receptor beta chains below, sequenced in a study of vaccination effects on CD4 cells after COVID-19. The antigens for these receptors are not known. With the ViraFEST assay, the study expanded antigen-specific CD4+ T cells using viral peptide pools, then sequenced them. Investigators separated out CD4+ T cells once around 9 days of culture had passed. The study found no prior SARS-CoV-2 infection in the vaccine recipients, who tested negative for nucleocapsid antibodies. The data were produced by immunoSEQ multiplex PCR, yet TCRdb's version contains in-frame clones alone and is incomplete. Among about 41,000 clones listed, more than 65% were seen once. Sequenced material: CD4+ T cells from PBMCs cultured with HCoV-NL63 spike peptides, taken before COVID-19 vaccination. These receptors originate from a human donor who received a COVID-19 vaccine.

The CDR3 nucleotides are TGTGCCAGTAGTATAGGATTAAGGGGAACAAACACCGGGGAGCTGTTTTTT. Protein product: CASSIGLRGTNTGELFF. V is TRBV19 and J is TRBJ2-2; possible D gene TRBD1, 5 bases. V lost 1 base and J lost 2, with 14 bases in between. This CDR3 contains 17 residues. Germline loops: CDR1 LNHDA, CDR2 SQIVND (reference sequence).

This clone occurred a few times. V and J are TRBV6-1 and TRBJ1-5; D uncertain. Germline assignment: CDR1 MNHNS and CDR2 SASEGT. CDR3 length: 13 residues. Trimming left V 3 bases short and J 5 bases short, with 8 bases between. The CDR3 nucleotides are TGTGCCAGCAGTGAGTTCTGGGATCAGCCCCAGCATTTT. It encodes CASSEFWDQPQHF.

The chain joins TRBV24-1 to TRBJ1-2; D uncertain. CDR1 and CDR2 from the germline V gene are KGHDR and SFDVKD. The CDR3 sequence is 14 residues long. Trimming removed 4 bases at V and 0 bases at J, with 8 bases between. The CDR3 DNA follows: TGTGCCACCAGTGACAATACAGCTAACTATGGCTACACCTTC. Its protein is CATSDNTANYGYTF.

This clone was observed once. The CDR3 reads CASSLGSTSPSTDTQYF. As DNA, the CDR3 is TGCGCCAGCAGCTTGGGGTCGACTAGCCCTAGCACAGATACGCAGTATTTT. The chain employs TRBV5-1 and TRBJ2-3, with 7 bases fitting TRBD2. The CDR3 has 17 amino acids. Germline CDR1 reads SGHRS; CDR2 reads YFSETQ. The V gene end was trimmed by 0 bases and the J gene end by 0 bases; junction bases not matched to a gene: 7.

The chain uses TRBV5-1 and TRBJ2-2, with 9 bases aligning to TRBD1. Losses at the gene ends were 0 bases for V and 5 bases for J; bases not matched to a gene: 2. The CDR3 spans 15 residues. Germline lookup yields CDR1 SGHRS and CDR2 YFSETQ. For the CDR3, the DNA is TGCGCCAGCAGCTTGGCGACAGGGGGGACCGGGGAGCTGTTTTTT. Its protein product is CASSLATGGTGELFF.

The V call is TRBV10-3, the J call TRBJ1-6; D call uncertain. The CDR3 extends over 15 amino acids. Between the trimmed V and J ends, which lost 6 bases and 5 bases, there was a span of 14 bases. Germline V gene lookup returns CDR1 ENHRY and CDR2 SYGVKD. The CDR3 nucleotides are TGTGCCATCAGCTCTCGGCCAGGTGATAATTCACCCCTCCACTTT. Translated: CAISSRPGDNSPLHF.

The chain carries TRBV5-1 and TRBJ2-3; D possibly corresponds to TRBD2 (5 bases). Germline CDR1 SGHRS, CDR2 YFSETQ. Trimming pared 2 bases from V and 2 bases from J, leaving 18 bases between. This CDR3 has 17 amino acids. CDR3: CASSFSGLLGSTDTQYF. The CDR3 DNA reads as TGCGCCAGCAGCTTTTCAGGCCTACTAGGTTCCACAGATACGCAGTATTTT. The entire variable domain, with the rest obtained from reference TRBV5-1 and TRBJ2-3, is as follows: KAGVTQTPRYLIKTRGQQVTLSCSPISGHRSVSWYQQTPGQGLQFLFEYFSETQRNKGNFPGRFSGRQFSNSRSEMNVSTLELGDSALYLCASSFSGLLGSTDTQYFGPGTRLTVL.

The chain joins TRBV27 to TRBJ2-3, with 9 bases identical to TRBD1. The CDR3 is 15 amino acids. Per the germline V gene, CDR1 is MNHEY and CDR2 is SMNVEV (reference sequence). V lost 3 bases and J lost 6; bases outside the gene matches: 7. DNA of the CDR3: TGTGCCAGCAGTTTGTTACAGGGGGCCGGGGATACGCAGTATTTT. Protein: CASSLLQGAGDTQYF.

The chain couples TRBV29-1 to TRBJ2-1; 10 bases match TRBD1. The trim removed 6 bases at V and 3 bases at J, leaving 5 bases unmatched. CDR1 and CDR2 from the germline V gene are SQVTM and ANQGSEA. The CDR3 has 14 residues. This chain's CDR3 is CSVFRDRGYNEQFF. The CDR3 DNA follows: TGCAGCGTCTTCCGGGACAGGGGCTACAATGAGCAGTTCTTC.

The V call is TRBV2, the J call TRBJ1-2; D gene ambiguous. The V gene lost 5 bases and the J gene lost 1 base, with 14 bases spanning the gap. Germline V lookup: CDR1 SNHLY, CDR2 FYNNEI. The CDR3 consists of 15 residues. CDR3 in DNA: TGTGCCAGCAGTCCCTCGGCGGGGAATAACTATGGCTACACCTTC. Protein: CASSPSAGNNYGYTF.

This chain links TRBV5-4 with TRBJ2-5; a weak D match, TRBD1 (6 bases). CDR1 and CDR2 (germline): SGHNT, YYREEE (reference sequence). With 4 bases removed from V and 0 bases from J, the gap between germline ends came to 13 bases. The CDR3 sequence is 15 residues long. CDR3 amino acids: CASSPATGDQETQYF. DNA of the CDR3: TGTGCCAGCAGCCCGGCGACAGGAGACCAAGAGACCCAGTACTTC.

V gene TRBV19 combines with J gene TRBJ1-6, with TRBD1 identical over 10 bases. This CDR3 contains 15 residues. Trimming took 7 bases from V and 10 from J; bases not matched to a gene: 10. Germline V gives CDR1 LNHDA, CDR2 SQIVND (reference sequence). CDR3 sequence reads: CASKGGQGLRSPLHF. The CDR3 DNA reads as TGTGCCAGTAAAGGGGGACAGGGGTTAAGATCACCCCTCCACTTT.

This chain links TRBV5-1 with TRBJ2-5, with D unclear. This CDR3 is built from 11 residues. Germline V gene lookup returns CDR1 SGHRS and CDR2 YFSETQ. The V gene lost 0 bases and the J gene lost 4 bases, with 1 base spanning the gap. The CDR3 loop reads CASSLAETQYF. The CDR3 nucleotides read TGCGCCAGCAGCTTGGCAGAGACCCAGTACTTC. Together with reference TRBV5-1 and TRBJ2-5, the CDR3 gives the full variable domain: KAGVTQTPRYLIKTRGQQVTLSCSPISGHRSVSWYQQTPGQGLQFLFEYFSETQRNKGNFPGRFSGRQFSNSRSEMNVSTLELGDSALYLCASSLAETQYFGPGTRLLVL.

A few counts support this clone. V is TRBV6-1 and J is TRBJ2-1; 7 nucleotides agree with TRBD1. The length of the CDR3 is 15 residues. The V segment lost 2 bases and the J segment 3 bases; nucleotides outside the gene matches: 4. Looked up from germline, CDR1 is MNHNS and CDR2 is SASEGT. The chain's CDR3 is CASSELGQHYNEQFF. The CDR3 DNA follows: TGTGCCAGCAGTGAACTGGGACAGCACTACAATGAGCAGTTCTTC.

The chain's CDR3 is CASSPRQGDTGELFF. The CDR3 DNA follows: TGTGCCAGCTCACCAAGGCAGGGGGACACCGGGGAGCTGTTTTTT. The chain recombines TRBV18 with TRBJ2-2, with 7 bases that match TRBD1. Germline CDR1 reads KGHSH; CDR2 reads LQKENI. V dropped 2 bases and J dropped 3; count of bases not matched to a gene: 3. This CDR3 contains 15 residues.

The chain employs TRBV29-1 and TRBJ1-2; D is uncertain. CDR3 length: 13 residues. The V gene lost 2 bases and the J gene lost 4 bases, with 11 bases spanning the gap. Germline V gene data show CDR1 as SQVTM and CDR2 as ANQGSEA. The CDR3 sequence is CSVETGNPYGYTF. DNA of the CDR3: TGCAGCGTTGAAACGGGGAACCCCTATGGCTACACCTTC.

This chain connects TRBV29-1 to TRBJ1-5, with D maybe TRBD1 (5 bases). The length of the CDR3 is 12 residues. Trimming shortened V by 7 bases and J by 7 bases, and 14 bases separated the two germline ends. Per the germline V gene, CDR1 is SQVTM and CDR2 is ANQGSEA. The CDR3 region is CSAGGFNQPQHF. The CDR3 nucleotides read TGCAGCGCGGGGGGGTTCAACCAGCCCCAGCATTTT.

This chain uses TRBV7-2 with TRBJ2-5; D possibly corresponds to TRBD2 (6 bases). CDR1 and CDR2 from the germline V gene are SGHTA and FQGNSA. The CDR3 sequence is 14 residues long. The V and J ends lost 3 bases and 5 bases respectively, with 13 bases between them. CDR3 sequence reads: CASSLAGAGETQYF. CDR3 DNA sequence: TGTGCCAGCAGCTTGGCAGGCGCGGGGGAGACCCAGTACTTC.

The J gene is TRBJ2-5, the V gene TRBV11-2; 12 bases agree with TRBD2. CDR1 and CDR2 from the germline V gene are SGHAT and FQNNGV. J lost 5 bases, V lost 5 bases, and 9 bases had no gene match. The CDR3 is 16 residues long. The CDR3 bases are TGTGCCAGCAGCCTTGGACTAGCGGGGACGATGGAGACCCAGTACTTC. It translates to CASSLGLAGTMETQYF.

The gene calls are TRBV7-7 and TRBJ2-5; D may be TRBD1 or TRBD2 (5 bases each). Trimming removed 3 bases from V and 4 bases from J, with 18 bases in between. CDR1 is SSHAT and CDR2 is FNYEAQ in the germline V gene (reference sequence). This CDR3 is built from 16 residues. The CDR3 loop is CASSFNLGRAGETQYF. DNA for the CDR3: TGTGCCAGCAGCTTTAATTTGGGCAGGGCGGGAGAGACCCAGTACTTC.